This T cell receptor (beta chain) is drawn from a study of T-cell reconstitution after alpha-beta-depleted transplantation in children. This clonotype was recorded at least ten times. TCRbeta library construction was performed incorporating unique molecular identifiers. TCRdb ran MiXCR on the PCR reads and lists one entry per CDR3 protein. The top ten hold more than 2.5% of the sample, which has 150,000 to 200,000 distinct CDR3 sequences, around 7% seen once. Germline CDR1 reads MDHEN; CDR2 reads SYDVKM. The CDR3 sequence is 15 residues long. Trimming pared 3 bases from V and 4 bases from J, leaving 16 bases between.

The material was PBMCs from the stem cell graft donor, obtained from the stem cell graft. The clonotype comes from a human donor who donated a stem cell graft to a child with Wiskott-Aldrich syndrome. The chain couples TRBV28 to TRBJ2-7; weak D call: TRBD2 (6 bases). CDR3 sequence reads: CASSFVQGGVYEQYF. The CDR3 DNA follows: TGTGCCAGCAGTTTCGTACAAGGAGGGGTTTACGAGCAGTACTTC. Full variable domain (rest looked up from reference TRBV28 and TRBJ2-7): DVKVTQSSRYLVKRTGEKVFLECVQDMDHENMFWYRQDPGLGLRLIYFSYDVKMKEKGDIPEGYSVSREKKERFSLILESASTNQTSMYLCASSFVQGGVYEQYFGPGTRLTVT.